Listed below are T cell receptor beta chains from one sample, sequenced in a study of blood T cells in healthy people across ages. TCRdb independently ran MiXCR on the 5' RACE reads; one entry per CDR3 protein. This sample has around 940,000 distinct CDR3 sequences; roughly half occur once, and the top ten carry 20% to 25%. Sequences were obtained from blood. The receptors were gathered from a woman aged 60 to 75 in good health. CDR3s include the opening cysteine and the closing phenylalanine or tryptophan. The D gene is left open where the match is weak. Not all rows give a size; the values are once, few, many and, for expanded clones, a class.

>TRBV20-1|TRBJ2-7|NA|NA
TGCAGTGCTAGAGATCGAAGTATCCTCGCCTACGAGCAGTACTTC
CSARDRSILAYEQYF
>TRBV6-6|TRBJ2-7|NA|NA
TGTGCCAGCAGCGCCAGTGGGGCGGCATACGAGCAGTACTTC
CASSASGAAYEQYF
>TRBV5-1|TRBJ2-1|NA|few
TGCGCCAGCAGCAGCTCCGGGACTTTACACAATGAGCAGTTCTTC
CASSSSGTLHNEQFF
>TRBV4-1|TRBJ2-7|NA|few
TGCGCCAGCAGCCAAGACGGTCCGGGCAGGATCGAGCAGTACTTC
CASSQDGPGRIEQYF
>TRBV5-1|TRBJ2-6|NA|few
TGCGCCAGCCACGCCAGCTCTGGGGCCAACGTCCTGACTTTC
CASHASSGANVLTF
>TRBV25-1|TRBJ2-5|NA|NA
TGTGCCAGCAGTGAATTTGAAGTACAAGAGGCCCAGTACTTC
CASSEFEVQEAQYF
>TRBV12-3/TRBV12-4|TRBJ2-4|NA|few
TGTGCCAGCAGTTTGGTAGCGGTGGCGACTCAGTACTTC
CASSLVAVATQYF
>TRBV13|TRBJ2-5|TRBD2|NA
TGTGCCAGCAGCTTCCGTCGGGGGGTCGGTGGGGAGACCCAGTACTTC
CASSFRRGVGGETQYF
>TRBV20-1|TRBJ2-3|NA|NA
TGCAGTGCCTCAAAGTCGGGTTTCTACACAGATACGCAGTATTTT
CSASKSGFYTDTQYF
>TRBV7-3|TRBJ2-7|TRBD2|NA
TGTGCCAGCAGCCAATCCCTAGCGGGAGCGGGGGAGCAGTACTTC
CASSQSLAGAGEQYF
>TRBV15|TRBJ2-3|NA|NA
TGTGCCACCAGCAGAGATGTACAATACACAGATACGCAGTATTTT
CATSRDVQYTDTQYF
>TRBV20-1|TRBJ1-5|NA|NA
TGCAGTGCTCCTGGACCGCTCAATCAGCCCCAGCATTTT
CSAPGPLNQPQHF
>TRBV14|TRBJ1-6|NA|NA
TGTGCCAGCAGCCAAGGCTGGAGGTCCTATAATTCACCCCTCCACTTT
CASSQGWRSYNSPLHF
>TRBV27|TRBJ2-5|TRBD1|few
TGTGCCAGCAGTGCCCAGGGGGTTGGAGAGACCCAGTACTTC
CASSAQGVGETQYF
>TRBV20-1|TRBJ2-1|TRBD2|NA
TGCAGTGCTAGAGATCCCGGGCTAGCGGGAGTTAATGAGCAGTTCTTC
CSARDPGLAGVNEQFF
>TRBV6-1|TRBJ2-7|TRBD2|NA
TGTGCCAGCAGGCCTAGACTAGCGGGAGCCTACGAGCAGTACTTC
CASRPRLAGAYEQYF
>TRBV21-1|TRBJ1-1|NA|NA
TGTGCCAGCAGCAGGATGGAGGGGAACACTGAAGCTTTCTTT
CASSRMEGNTEAFF
>TRBV28|TRBJ2-1|TRBD2|few
TGTGCCAGCAGTTCCCTACTACTGAGACTAGCGGGAAACTACAATGAGCAGTTCTTC
CASSSLLLRLAGNYNEQFF
>TRBV10-3|TRBJ2-5|NA|NA
TGTGCCATCAGTGAAACCCAGGCGGGAGAGACCCAGTACTTC
CAISETQAGETQYF
>TRBV20-1|TRBJ2-3|NA|few
TGCAGTGGTTGGGGGGCGTGGACCCTCACAGATACGCAGTATTTT
CSGWGAWTLTDTQYF
>TRBV3-1|TRBJ2-1|TRBD2|NA
TGTGCCAGCAGCCCGAGCGGGAGGGCCGGGATTAATGAGCAGTTCTTC
CASSPSGRAGINEQFF
>TRBV12-3/TRBV12-4|TRBJ2-1|NA|NA
TGTGCCAGCAGTTTAATTCCAGCGGGCTACAATGAGCAGTTCTTC
CASSLIPAGYNEQFF
>TRBV4-2|TRBJ2-2|NA|few
TGTGCCAGCAGCCAAGCCGGAACCGGGGAGCTGTTTTTT
CASSQAGTGELFF